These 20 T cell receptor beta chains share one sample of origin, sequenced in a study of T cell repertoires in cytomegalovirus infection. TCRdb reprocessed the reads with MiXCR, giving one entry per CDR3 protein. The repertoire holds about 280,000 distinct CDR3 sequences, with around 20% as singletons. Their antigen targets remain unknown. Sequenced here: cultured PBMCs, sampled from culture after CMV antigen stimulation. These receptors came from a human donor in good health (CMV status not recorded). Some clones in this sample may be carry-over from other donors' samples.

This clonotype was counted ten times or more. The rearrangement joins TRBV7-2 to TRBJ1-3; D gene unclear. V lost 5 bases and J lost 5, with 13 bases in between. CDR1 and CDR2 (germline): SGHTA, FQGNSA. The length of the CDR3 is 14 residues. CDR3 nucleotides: TGTGCCAGCAGCCGACGCGGACCGAGAAACACCATATATTTT. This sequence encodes CASSRRGPRNTIYF.

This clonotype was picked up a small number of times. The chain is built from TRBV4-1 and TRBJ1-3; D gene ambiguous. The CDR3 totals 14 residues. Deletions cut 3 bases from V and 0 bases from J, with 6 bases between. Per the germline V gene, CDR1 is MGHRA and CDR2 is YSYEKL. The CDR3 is CASSHPFSGNTIYF. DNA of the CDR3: TGCGCCAGCAGCCACCCATTCTCTGGAAACACCATATATTTT.

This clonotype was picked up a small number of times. CDR3 protein: CAISARGGHEQYV. The CDR3 DNA sequence: TGTGCCATCAGTGCTCGGGGGGGCCACGAGCAGTACGTC. The genes are TRBV10-3 and TRBJ2-7; 8 bases match TRBD2. Germline assignment: CDR1 ENHRY and CDR2 SYGVKD. J gave up 5 bases and V 4 bases, and 4 bases lay outside the gene matches. The CDR3 spans 13 residues.

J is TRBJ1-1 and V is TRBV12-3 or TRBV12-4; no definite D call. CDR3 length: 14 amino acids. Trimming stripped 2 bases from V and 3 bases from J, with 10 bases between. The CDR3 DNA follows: TGTGCCAGCAGTTTATGGGGTTCGGACACTGAAGCTTTCTTT. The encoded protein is CASSLWGSDTEAFF.

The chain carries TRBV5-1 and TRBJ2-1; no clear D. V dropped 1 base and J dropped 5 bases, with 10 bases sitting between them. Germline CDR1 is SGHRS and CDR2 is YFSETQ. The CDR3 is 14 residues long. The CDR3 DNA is TGCGCCAGCAGCTTGTTGCCAACCAACAATGAGCAGTTCTTC. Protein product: CASSLLPTNNEQFF.

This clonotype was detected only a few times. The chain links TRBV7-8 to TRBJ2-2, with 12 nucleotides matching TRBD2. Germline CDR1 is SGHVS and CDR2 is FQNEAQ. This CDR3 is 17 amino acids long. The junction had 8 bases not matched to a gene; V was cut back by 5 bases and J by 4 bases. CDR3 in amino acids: CASSLRLAGAFTGELFF. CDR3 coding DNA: TGTGCCAGCAGCCTACGACTAGCGGGAGCGTTCACCGGGGAGCTGTTTTTT.

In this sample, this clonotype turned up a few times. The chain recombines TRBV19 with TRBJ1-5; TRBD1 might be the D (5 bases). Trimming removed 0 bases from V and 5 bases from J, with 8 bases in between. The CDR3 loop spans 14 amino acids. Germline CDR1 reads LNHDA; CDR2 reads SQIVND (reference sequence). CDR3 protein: CASSIDGGYQPQHF. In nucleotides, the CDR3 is TGTGCCAGTAGTATAGACGGGGGTTATCAGCCCCAGCATTTT.

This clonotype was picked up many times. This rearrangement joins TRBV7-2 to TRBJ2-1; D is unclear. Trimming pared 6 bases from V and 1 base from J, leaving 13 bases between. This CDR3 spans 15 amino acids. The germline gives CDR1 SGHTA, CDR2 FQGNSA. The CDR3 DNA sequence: TGTGCCAGCAGTCCCTTGGTCCCTTCCTACAATGAGCAGTTCTTC. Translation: CASSPLVPSYNEQFF.

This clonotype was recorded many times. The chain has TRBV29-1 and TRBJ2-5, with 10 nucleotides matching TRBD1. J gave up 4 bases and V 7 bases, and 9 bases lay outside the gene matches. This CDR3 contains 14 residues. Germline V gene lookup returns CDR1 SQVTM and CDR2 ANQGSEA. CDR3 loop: CSGGTGDRRETQYF. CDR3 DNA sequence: TGCAGCGGAGGGACAGGGGATCGTCGAGAGACCCAGTACTTC.

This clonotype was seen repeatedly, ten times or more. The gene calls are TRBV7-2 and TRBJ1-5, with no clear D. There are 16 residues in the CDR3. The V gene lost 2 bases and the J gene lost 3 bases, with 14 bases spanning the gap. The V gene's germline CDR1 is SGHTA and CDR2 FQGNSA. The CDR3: CASSLMGSHANQPQHF. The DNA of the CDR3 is TGTGCCAGCAGCTTAATGGGGAGTCACGCCAATCAGCCCCAGCATTTT.

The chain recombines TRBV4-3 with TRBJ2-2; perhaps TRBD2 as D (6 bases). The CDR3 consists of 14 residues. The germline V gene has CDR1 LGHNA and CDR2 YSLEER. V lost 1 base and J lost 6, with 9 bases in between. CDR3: CASSQVLASGELFF. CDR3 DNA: TGCGCCAGCAGCCAAGTACTAGCCTCCGGGGAGCTGTTTTTT.

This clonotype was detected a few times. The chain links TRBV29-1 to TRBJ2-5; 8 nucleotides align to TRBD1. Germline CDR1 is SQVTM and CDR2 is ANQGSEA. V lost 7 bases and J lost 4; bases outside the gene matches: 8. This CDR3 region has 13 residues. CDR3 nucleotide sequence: TGCAGCGGGGGACAGGTGCTGGGAGAGACCCAGTACTTC. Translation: CSGGQVLGETQYF.

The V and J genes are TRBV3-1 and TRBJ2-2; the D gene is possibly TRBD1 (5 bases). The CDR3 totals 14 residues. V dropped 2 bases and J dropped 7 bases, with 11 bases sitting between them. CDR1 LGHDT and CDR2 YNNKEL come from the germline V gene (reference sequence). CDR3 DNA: TGTGCCAGCAGCCAAAAGGGGTACTACGGGGAGCTGTTTTTT. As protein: CASSQKGYYGELFF.

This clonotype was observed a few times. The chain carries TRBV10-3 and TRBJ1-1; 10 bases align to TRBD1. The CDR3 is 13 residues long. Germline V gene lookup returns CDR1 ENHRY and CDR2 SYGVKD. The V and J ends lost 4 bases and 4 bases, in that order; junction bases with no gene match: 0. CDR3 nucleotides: TGTGCCATCAGTGGGACAGGGGGCACTGAAGCTTTCTTT. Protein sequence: CAISGTGGTEAFF.

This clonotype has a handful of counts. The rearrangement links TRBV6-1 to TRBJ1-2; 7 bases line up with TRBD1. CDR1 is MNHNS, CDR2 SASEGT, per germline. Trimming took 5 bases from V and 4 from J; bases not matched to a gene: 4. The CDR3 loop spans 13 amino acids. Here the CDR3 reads CASSPQGTYGYTF. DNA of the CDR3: TGTGCCAGCAGTCCACAGGGGACCTATGGCTACACCTTC.

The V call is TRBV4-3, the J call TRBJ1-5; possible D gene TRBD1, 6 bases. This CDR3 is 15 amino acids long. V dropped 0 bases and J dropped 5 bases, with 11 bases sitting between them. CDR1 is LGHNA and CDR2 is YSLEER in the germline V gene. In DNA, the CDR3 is TGCGCCAGCAGCCAAGATTGGGCAGGGGATCAGCCCCAGCATTTT. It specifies CASSQDWAGDQPQHF.

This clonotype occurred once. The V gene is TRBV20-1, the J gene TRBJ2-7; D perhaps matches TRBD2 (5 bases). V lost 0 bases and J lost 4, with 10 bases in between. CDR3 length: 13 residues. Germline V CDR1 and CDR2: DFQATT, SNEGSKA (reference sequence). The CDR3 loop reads CSARDLTGYEQYF. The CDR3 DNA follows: TGCAGTGCTAGAGATCTTACGGGGTACGAGCAGTACTTC.

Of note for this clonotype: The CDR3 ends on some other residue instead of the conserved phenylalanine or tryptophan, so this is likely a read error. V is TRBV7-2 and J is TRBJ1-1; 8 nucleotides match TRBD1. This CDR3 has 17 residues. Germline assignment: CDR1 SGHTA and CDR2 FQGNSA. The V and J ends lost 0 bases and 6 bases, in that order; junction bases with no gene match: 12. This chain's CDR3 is CASSLAVGVRGPAEAFC. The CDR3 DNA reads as TGTGCCAGCAGCTTAGCTGTTGGGGTCAGGGGGCCTGCTGAAGCTTTCTGT.

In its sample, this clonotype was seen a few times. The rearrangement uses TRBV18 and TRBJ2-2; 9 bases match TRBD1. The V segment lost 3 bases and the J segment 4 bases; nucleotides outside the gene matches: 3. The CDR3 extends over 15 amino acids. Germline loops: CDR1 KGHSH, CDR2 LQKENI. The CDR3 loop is CASSPRDRATGELFF. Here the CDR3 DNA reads TGTGCCAGCTCACCTCGGGACAGGGCCACCGGGGAGCTGTTTTTT.

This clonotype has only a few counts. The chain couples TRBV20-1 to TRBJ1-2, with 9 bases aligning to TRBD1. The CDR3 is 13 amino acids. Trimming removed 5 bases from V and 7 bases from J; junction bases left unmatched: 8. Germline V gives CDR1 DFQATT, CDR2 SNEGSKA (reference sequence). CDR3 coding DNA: TGCAGTGCTCCATCAGGGACAGGGCCTGGCTACACCTTC. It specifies CSAPSGTGPGYTF.